The following is a T cell receptor (beta chain) sequence with its context. The sample originates from a study of T cells in tumors after PD-1 blockade. Before and after PD-1 blockade, biopsies were collected from the same primary tumor site. Here immunoSEQ multiplex PCR was the method, and the copy in TCRdb shows in-frame clones only, minus some. The sample lists more than 3,500 clones; about 70% were seen once. Germline CDR1 and CDR2: LNHDA and SQIVND (reference sequence). The ends were cut back, 6 bases at V and 6 bases at J, with 15 bases in the middle. The CDR3 consists of 14 residues. This receptor was taken from a human donor with basal cell carcinoma. This chain uses TRBV19 with TRBJ1-5; TRBD1 is a possible D gene (6 bases). This sample comprised tumor tissue, obtained before anti-PD-1 treatment. CDR3 sequence: CASRLQGEAQPQHF. CDR3 nucleotides: TGTGCCAGTAGGCTACAGGGAGAGGCTCAGCCCCAGCATTTT.